What follows are 23 T cell receptor beta chains derived from one specimen sequenced in a study of regulatory T cells in long-lasting Graves disease. iRepertoire HTBI primers and Arm-PCR of CDR3 regions built TCR beta libraries. TCRdb reprocessed the multiplex PCR reads with MiXCR, giving one entry per CDR3 protein. The profile shows roughly 400,000 distinct CDR3 sequences, 20% to 25% of them singletons. Time point given: persistent/refractory GD, antithyroid drugs over 5 years with positive TRAb. The TCR library used RNA extracted from PBMCs. The specimen was peripheral blood mononuclear cells (PBMCs), collected when the disease was refractory, from a patient treated with antithyroid drugs. The receptors were sampled from a female donor with Graves disease.

The table lists this clonotype with a count of one. The chain couples TRBV10-2 to TRBJ2-1; TRBD1 matches at 8 bases. The V gene's germline CDR1 is WSHSY and CDR2 SAAADI. V shed 10 bases and J 7 bases; nucleotides not matched to a gene: 3. CDR3 length: 11 amino acids. The CDR3 protein is CANRGENEQFF. CDR3 nucleotides: TGCGCCAACAGGGGGGAGAATGAGCAGTTCTTC.

The chain joins TRBV28 to TRBJ2-7, with D perhaps matching TRBD1 (6 bases). Looked up from germline, CDR1 is MDHEN and CDR2 is SYDVKM. The CDR3 runs to 12 residues. V lost 11 bases to trimming and J lost 4 bases, with 15 bases between them. Here the CDR3 reads CACGRGIYEQYF. The CDR3 DNA sequence: TGTGCCTGTGGCAGGGGCATTTACGAGCAGTACTTC.

CDR3 loop: CASSPDPDSYEQYF. The CDR3 DNA reads as TGTGCCAGCAGCCCCGACCCAGACAGCTACGAGCAGTACTTC. This chain connects TRBV5-5 to TRBJ2-7; possible D gene TRBD1, 5 bases. The CDR3 runs to 14 residues. CDR1 and CDR2 (germline): SGHKS, YYEKEE (reference sequence). Trimming pared 4 bases from V and 3 bases from J, leaving 14 bases between.

J is TRBJ1-5 and V is TRBV30; D might be TRBD1 (5 bases). This CDR3 comprises 16 residues. The V and J ends lost 3 bases and 0 bases respectively, with 15 bases between them. The germline gives CDR1 GTSNPN, CDR2 SVGIG (reference sequence). The CDR3 coding sequence is TGTGCCTGGAGCCATGGGGCCCTAACTAGCAATCAGCCCCAGCATTTT. Protein: CAWSHGALTSNQPQHF.

The chain uses TRBV6-9 and TRBJ2-2; D is uncertain. The length of the CDR3 is 16 residues. Germline V CDR1 and CDR2: MNHGY, SVAAGI. The V gene lost 3 bases and the J gene lost 4 bases, with 15 bases spanning the gap. The CDR3 sequence is CASSYVGSLTTGELFF. The CDR3 DNA reads TGTGCCAGCAGTTACGTGGGCTCCTTAACCACCGGGGAGCTGTTTTTT.

This clonotype has ten or more counts. V is TRBV12-5 and J is TRBJ2-5, with 12 bases identical to TRBD2. Unmatched junction bases numbered 4, after V lost 1 base and J lost 4 bases. The V gene's germline CDR1 is LGHNT and CDR2 FRNRAP. The CDR3 consists of 16 residues. CDR3 region: CASGLDLAGGGETQYF. The CDR3 DNA sequence: TGTGCTAGTGGTTTGGACCTAGCGGGAGGGGGAGAGACCCAGTACTTC.

This clonotype was observed once. The chain has TRBV25-1 and TRBJ2-7; D not certain. The CDR3 runs 13 residues. V was trimmed by 4 bases and J by 2 bases, leaving 9 bases between them. Germline V gene data show CDR1 as MGHDK and CDR2 as SYGVNS. This chain's CDR3 is CASSGLATYEQYF. The CDR3 DNA is TGTGCCAGCAGTGGATTGGCCACCTACGAGCAGTACTTC.

The chain carries TRBV9 and TRBJ1-2; the D is unclear. V was trimmed by 2 bases and J by 1 base, leaving 15 bases between them. The CDR3 runs 16 residues. CDR1 SGDLS and CDR2 YYNGEE come from the germline V gene. This chain's CDR3 is CASSVEVDGFNYGYTF. As DNA, the CDR3 is TGTGCCAGCAGCGTGGAGGTGGACGGATTTAACTATGGCTACACCTTC.

DNA of the CDR3: TGTGCCAGCAGCTTAGCGCTCGGGTGGGGAGACGAGCAGTACTTC. Its protein is CASSLALGWGDEQYF. The chain links TRBV7-9 to TRBJ2-7, with D possibly being TRBD2 (5 bases). The length of the CDR3 is 15 residues. Per germline, CDR1 SEHNR and CDR2 FQNEAQ (reference sequence). V lost 0 bases and J 5 bases, leaving 14 bases between the germline ends.

A few counts support this clonotype. Written as DNA, the CDR3 is TGCGCCAGCAGCTTCCGACAGGACTACACTGAAGCTTTCTTT. Its translation is CASSFRQDYTEAFF. The chain carries TRBV5-1 and TRBJ1-1; weak D call: TRBD1 (6 bases). The CDR3 contains 14 residues. The V gene lost 2 bases and the J gene lost 3 bases, with 11 bases spanning the gap. Germline values: CDR1 SGHRS, CDR2 YFSETQ.

This clonotype was observed a few times. The CDR3 DNA follows: TGTGCCAGCAGTCTGGGACCGGGGGTCGGCGAGCAGTACTTC. This encodes CASSLGPGVGEQYF. V usage is TRBV27 and J usage is TRBJ2-7, with a weak D call TRBD2 (6 bases). V lost 5 bases, J lost 6 bases, and 17 bases lay in between. The CDR3 has 14 amino acids. Germline lookup yields CDR1 MNHEY and CDR2 SMNVEV (reference sequence).

This clonotype showed up many times. The CDR3 bases are TGTGCCAGCAGTGAAGCGGTGGGGGACAGGGTATTGGGCTATGGCTACACCTTC. Translation gives CASSEAVGDRVLGYGYTF. This chain links TRBV6-1 with TRBJ1-2; 9 positions match TRBD1. V lost 0 bases to trimming and J lost 4 bases; unmatched junction nucleotides: 12. The CDR3 consists of 18 residues. CDR1 and CDR2 (germline): MNHNS, SASEGT.

This clonotype was detected only a few times. The chain joins TRBV11-2 to TRBJ1-4, with 10 positions matching TRBD1. Trimming removed 6 bases from V and 5 bases from J; junction bases left unmatched: 6. The V gene's germline CDR1 is SGHAT and CDR2 FQNNGV. The CDR3 sequence is 15 residues long. CDR3 DNA sequence: TGTGCCAGCAGGGGCCGGGGACAGGGGAATGAAAAACTGTTTTTT. This encodes CASRGRGQGNEKLFF.

The chain recombines TRBV3-1 with TRBJ2-7, with 9 positions matching TRBD2. V shed 2 bases and J 6 bases; nucleotides not matched to a gene: 5. Germline V CDR1 and CDR2: LGHDT, YNNKEL (reference sequence). The CDR3 covers 14 residues. CDR3 coding DNA: TGTGCCAGCAGCCAAACCAGCGGGAGGTCCGAGCAGTACTTC. Translated, it gives CASSQTSGRSEQYF.

As for this clonotype: A much larger clone lies a single base off, so this may be a read error. This chain connects TRBV12-3 or TRBV12-4 to TRBJ2-2; D unresolved. This CDR3 comprises 14 residues. V gave up 7 bases and J gave up 4 bases, with 13 bases separating them. The CDR3 DNA reads as TGTGCCAGCACCCCTTCGAAGTCCACCGGGGAGCTGTTTTTT. Its translation: CASTPSKSTGELFF.

This clonotype was seen at least ten times. The J gene is TRBJ2-7, the V gene TRBV6-2 or TRBV6-3, with D maybe TRBD1 (6 bases). The CDR3 extends over 14 amino acids. Germline-derived CDR1 and CDR2 are MNHEY and SVGEGT. V lost 2 bases, J lost 0 bases, and 8 bases lay in between. This CDR3 is CASSYPGHSYEQYF. In DNA form, the CDR3 reads TGTGCCAGCAGTTACCCGGGACACTCCTACGAGCAGTACTTC.

The chain has TRBV5-1 and TRBJ2-7, with D perhaps given as TRBD1 or TRBD2 (5 bases each). V dropped 4 bases and J dropped 2 bases, with 16 bases sitting between them. The CDR3 contains 15 residues. CDR1 and CDR2 from the germline V gene are SGHRS and YFSETQ. The CDR3 DNA sequence: TGCGCCAGCAGCCTACTAGGCGACAGTACCTACGAGCAGTACTTC. Translated, it gives CASSLLGDSTYEQYF.

In its sample, this clonotype was seen a few times. The CDR3 sequence is CASSPGTGGVNGYTF. CDR3 sequence (DNA): TGTGCCAGCAGTCCCGGGACAGGGGGCGTCAATGGCTACACCTTC. The rearrangement uses TRBV6-1 and TRBJ1-2; 12 nucleotides line up with TRBD1. The ends lost 5 bases at V and 6 bases at J; junction bases unmatched: 7. Germline V lookup: CDR1 MNHNS, CDR2 SASEGT. This CDR3 has 15 amino acids.

This clonotype showed up many times. The chain joins TRBV7-2 to TRBJ2-2, with D tentatively TRBD1 or TRBD2 (5 bases each). Germline V CDR1 and CDR2: SGHTA, FQGNSA. This CDR3 is 14 amino acids long. V was trimmed by 5 bases and J by 7 bases, leaving 14 bases between them. In DNA, the CDR3 is TGTGCCAGCAGCCCCGGGGACGTCGGCGGGGAGCTGTTTTTT. Amino acids: CASSPGDVGGELFF. The whole variable domain, remainder taken from reference TRBV7-2 and TRBJ2-2, is GAGVSQSPSNKVTEKGKDVELRCDPISGHTALYWYRQSLGQGLEFLIYFQGNSAPDKSGLPSDRFSAERTGGSVSTLTIQRTQQEDSAVYLCASSPGDVGGELFFGEGSRLTVL.

This clonotype was seen ten or more times. The V and J genes are TRBV30 and TRBJ1-4; D is perhaps TRBD1 (6 bases). V lost 4 bases, J lost 7 bases, and 13 bases lay in between. This CDR3 is built from 13 residues. CDR1 and CDR2 (germline): GTSNPN, SVGIG (reference sequence). CDR3 DNA sequence: TGTGCCTGGACTACAGGGTACGGTGAAAAACTGTTTTTT. Its protein product is CAWTTGYGEKLFF.

The gene calls are TRBV28 and TRBJ2-5, with D unresolved. The V gene lost 5 bases and the J gene lost 9 bases, with 7 bases spanning the gap. The CDR3 covers 10 residues. Germline values: CDR1 MDHEN, CDR2 SYDVKM. The CDR3 bases are TGTGCCAGCAGTCACTCCGCCCAGTACTTC. Its protein is CASSHSAQYF.

Many counts were recorded for this clonotype. The chain combines TRBV25-1 with TRBJ1-4, with a weak D call TRBD1 (5 bases). V was cut by 3 bases and J by 5 bases, with 16 bases left in between. CDR1 and CDR2 (germline): MGHDK, SYGVNS. This CDR3 region has 16 residues. The CDR3 nucleotides are TGTGCCAGCAGTGATCCCGCAGGGAGCTTAAATGAAAAACTGTTTTTT. Its protein is CASSDPAGSLNEKLFF.

The DNA for the CDR3 is TGTGCCAGCACTACTCCAGGGTCCTATAATTCACCCCTCCACTTT. Protein sequence: CASTTPGSYNSPLHF. The V call is TRBV6-1, the J call TRBJ1-6, with D tentatively TRBD1 (5 bases). This CDR3 contains 15 residues. Germline values: CDR1 MNHNS, CDR2 SASEGT. V lost 7 bases and J 1 base, leaving 11 bases between the germline ends.